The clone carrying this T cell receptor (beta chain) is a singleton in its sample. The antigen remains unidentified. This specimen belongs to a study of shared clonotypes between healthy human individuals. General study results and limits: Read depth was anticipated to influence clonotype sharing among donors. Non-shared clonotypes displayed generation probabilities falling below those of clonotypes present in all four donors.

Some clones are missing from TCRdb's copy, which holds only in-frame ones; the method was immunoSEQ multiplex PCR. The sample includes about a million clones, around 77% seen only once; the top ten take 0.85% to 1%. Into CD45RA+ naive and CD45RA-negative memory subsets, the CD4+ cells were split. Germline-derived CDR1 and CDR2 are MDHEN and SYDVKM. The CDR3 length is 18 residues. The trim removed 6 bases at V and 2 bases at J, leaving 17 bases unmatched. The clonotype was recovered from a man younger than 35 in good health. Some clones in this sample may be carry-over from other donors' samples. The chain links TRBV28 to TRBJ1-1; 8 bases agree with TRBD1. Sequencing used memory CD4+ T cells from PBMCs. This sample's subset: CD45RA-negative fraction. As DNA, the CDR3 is TGTGCCAGCAGCCTGGAAGGGACAGGTTCTCGGGGTAACACTGAAGCTTTCTTT. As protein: CASSLEGTGSRGNTEAFF.